These 32 T cell receptor beta chains came from one sample sequenced in a study of cytomegalovirus exposure and HLA in healthy donors. PCR primers comprised 60 Vbeta and 13 Jbeta primers. Using immunoSEQ multiplex PCR, the repertoire was profiled, and TCRdb retains in-frame clones only, with some absent. The sample lists some 180,000 clones; roughly three quarters were seen once. Material: PBMCs. These TCRs come from a male donor in good health and CMV-seronegative.

The gene calls are TRBV4-1 and TRBJ1-2; the match to TRBD1 covers 9 bases. This CDR3 comprises 16 residues. V trimming: 1 base; J trimming: 1 base; junction bases outside the gene matches: 4. Germline CDR1 reads MGHRA; CDR2 reads YSYEKL. For the CDR3, the DNA is TGCGCCAGCAGCCAAGGACAGGGGGGGGTTAACTATGGCTACACCTTC. Encoded protein: CASSQGQGGVNYGYTF.

This sequence joins TRBV11-3 and TRBJ1-5; possibly TRBD1 for D (6 bases). CDR1 is SGHNT, CDR2 YENEEA, per germline. Deletions cut 5 bases from V and 1 base from J, with 15 bases between. This CDR3 region has 16 residues. DNA for the CDR3: TGTGCCAGCAGCCCCACGCCCAGGGGAAGCAATCAGCCCCAGCATTTT. It encodes CASSPTPRGSNQPQHF.

This clone was detected a few times. The chain couples TRBV28 to TRBJ2-2; 8 bases match TRBD1. With V trimmed by 3 bases and J by 4 bases, 7 bases remained unmatched. This CDR3 is built from 16 residues. The germline CDR1 and CDR2 sequences are MDHEN and SYDVKM. This CDR3 is CASSFARGRVTGELFF. The CDR3 nucleotides are TGTGCCAGCAGTTTTGCCAGGGGGCGGGTCACCGGGGAGCTGTTTTTT.

The chain links TRBV7-9 to TRBJ2-1; D remains unclear. Germline V gene data show CDR1 as SEHNR and CDR2 as FQNEAQ (reference sequence). The CDR3 consists of 14 residues. The V end lost 1 base, the J end lost 3 bases, and 7 bases lay between the germline ends. The CDR3 DNA reads as TGTGCCAGCAGCTTAGTTGACAACTACAATGAGCAGTTCTTC. Its translation: CASSLVDNYNEQFF.

The chain joins TRBV21-1 to TRBJ2-7; the table names TRBD2, a call not compared with the DNA. TRBV21-1 constitutes a pseudogene. This CDR3 comprises 15 residues. CDR3 DNA sequence: TGTGCCAGCAGCAAAGCGCGGTCGTCTGCCTACGAGCAGTACTTC. It encodes CASSKARSSAYEQYF.

The V and J genes are TRBV6-5 and TRBJ2-7; D might be TRBD2 (6 bases). CDR1 is MNHEY and CDR2 is SVGAGI in the germline V gene. The CDR3 is 15 residues long. The germline V and J ends were trimmed by 4 bases and 2 bases, with 15 bases remaining between them. CDR3 in DNA: TGTGCCAGCAGTTTCCTCCTAGCGCAACCCTACGAGCAGTACTTC. As protein: CASSFLLAQPYEQYF.

The J gene is TRBJ1-3, the V gene TRBV6-6, with 8 bases identical to TRBD1. The ends lost 1 base at V and 0 bases at J; junction bases unmatched: 2. The germline gives CDR1 MNHNY, CDR2 SVGAGI (reference sequence). The CDR3 consists of 16 residues. The CDR3 coding sequence is TGTGCCAGCAGTTACTTACAGGGGGACTCTGGAAACACCATATATTTT. Protein: CASSYLQGDSGNTIYF.

The chain carries TRBV7-5 and TRBJ1-5. TRBV7-5 is assigned pseudogene status. The CDR3 is 16 amino acids. The CDR3 region has the DNA TGTGCCAGAAGACCAGGACTCCTTTATAGCAATCAGCCCCAGCATTTT. It encodes CARRPGLLYSNQPQHF.

Details on this clone: At one end the junction does not follow the germline gene, possibly because of a read error. DNA for the CDR3: TGCGCCAACAGCTTCCTGCCGGAGGGTCTAGCGGAGCAGCAGTTCTTC. This sequence encodes CANSFLPEGLAEQQFF. The J gene is TRBJ2-1, the V gene TRBV5-1; 7 nucleotides agree with TRBD2. The germline gives CDR1 SGHRS, CDR2 YFSETQ. The CDR3 sequence is 16 residues long.

The chain joins TRBV29-1 to TRBJ2-1, with 10 bases matching TRBD1. The CDR3 runs to 15 residues. J was trimmed by 8 bases and V by 5 bases; bases with no gene match: 12. CDR1 is SQVTM, CDR2 ANQGSEA, per germline. CDR3 in amino acids: CSVRDRGSNGDEQFF. CDR3 DNA: TGCAGCGTTCGGGACAGGGGCTCTAACGGTGATGAGCAGTTCTTC.

This clone was seen only a few times. V is TRBV4-2 and J is TRBJ2-3; D possibly corresponds to TRBD1 (5 bases). CDR1 and CDR2 (germline): LGHNA, YNFKEQ. Trimming removed 6 bases at V and 0 bases at J, with 16 bases between. This CDR3 comprises 16 residues. In DNA form, the CDR3 reads TGTGCCAGCAGAAGAGAAGGACACCCTAGCACAGATACGCAGTATTTT. Translating gives CASRREGHPSTDTQYF.

This clone has just a few counts. The gene calls are TRBV6-5 and TRBJ2-7; TRBD2 aligns across 10 bases. J gave up 4 bases and V 10 bases, and 7 bases lay outside the gene matches. Germline V lookup: CDR1 MNHEY, CDR2 SVGAGI. The CDR3 totals 13 residues. The CDR3 DNA reads TGTGCCACCCTAGCGGGAGTTGGGTACGAGCAGTACTTC. This sequence encodes CATLAGVGYEQYF.

V is TRBV20-1 and J is TRBJ2-7, with D perhaps matching TRBD1 (5 bases). V lost 6 bases to trimming and J lost 3 bases, with 9 bases between them. CDR1 is DFQATT and CDR2 is SNEGSKA in the germline V gene (reference sequence). This CDR3 spans 11 amino acids. As DNA, the CDR3 is TGCAGTGCGGGCAGGGACTACGAGCAGTACTTC. Translating it yields CSAGRDYEQYF.

This clone has more than one count but fewer than ten. The chain couples TRBV6-5 to TRBJ2-7; perhaps TRBD2 as D (6 bases). V was shortened by 2 bases and J by 2 bases, with 13 bases between the two germline ends. Germline V gene data show CDR1 as MNHEY and CDR2 as SVGAGI. The CDR3 runs to 15 residues. The CDR3 region has the DNA TGTGCCAGCAGTTACCCCGGGACTCCAACCTACGAGCAGTACTTC. Its protein product is CASSYPGTPTYEQYF.

The gene calls are TRBV20-1 and TRBJ1-2; the match to TRBD1 covers 9 bases. This CDR3 spans 11 amino acids. The germline CDR1 and CDR2 sequences are DFQATT and SNEGSKA (reference sequence). V trimming: 5 bases; J trimming: 8 bases; junction bases outside the gene matches: 3. The CDR3 DNA reads TGCAGTGCTCAGGACAGGGGAGGCTACACCTTC. Its protein is CSAQDRGGYTF.

The chain carries TRBV5-1 and TRBJ2-1; D may be TRBD1 (5 bases). Germline CDR1 reads SGHRS; CDR2 reads YFSETQ. Trimming shortened V by 0 bases and J by 5 bases, and 12 bases separated the two germline ends. There are 15 residues in the CDR3. The CDR3 DNA reads as TGCGCCAGCAGCTTGGCACCAGGGTACGACAATGAGCAGTTCTTC. Translation gives CASSLAPGYDNEQFF.

The chain recombines TRBV25-1 with TRBJ2-7; 11 bases agree with TRBD1. The CDR3 loop spans 16 amino acids. V dropped 7 bases and J dropped 3; count of bases not matched to a gene: 11. Germline CDR1 is MGHDK and CDR2 is SYGVNS. The CDR3 coding sequence is TGTGCCAGCACTCCCGCCCGAGGGACAGGGGGCTACGAGCAGTACTTC. Encoded protein: CASTPARGTGGYEQYF.

This clone has just a few counts. The CDR3 sequence: CASSSGLAGDEQFF. CDR3 bases: TGTGCCAGCTCCTCGGGACTAGCGGGAGATGAGCAGTTCTTC. The chain has TRBV9 and TRBJ2-1; TRBD2 matches at 14 bases. Trimming took 7 bases from V and 8 from J; bases not matched to a gene: 5. Looked up from germline, CDR1 is SGDLS and CDR2 is YYNGEE. CDR3 length: 14 amino acids.

About this clone: Within the sample, other DNA sequences also encode this same CDR3. The chain recombines TRBV27 with TRBJ2-1; D is possibly TRBD2 (5 bases). CDR3 length: 15 amino acids. The germline V and J ends were trimmed by 0 bases and 9 bases, with 15 bases remaining between them. The germline CDR1 and CDR2 sequences are MNHEY and SMNVEV (reference sequence). The CDR3 DNA sequence: TGTGCCAGCAGTTTATCTAGTGGCCTTGCGGGTGAGCAGTTCTTC. It is translated as CASSLSSGLAGEQFF.

This chain connects TRBV6-6 to TRBJ1-4; D uncertain. V lost 1 base, J lost 0 bases, and 6 bases lay in between. CDR1 is MNHNY and CDR2 is SVGAGI in the germline V gene (reference sequence). This CDR3 comprises 15 residues. The CDR3 nucleotides are TGTGCCAGCAGTTACTACAGACCAACTAATGAAAAACTGTTTTTT. Protein sequence: CASSYYRPTNEKLFF.

V is TRBV6-1 and J is TRBJ1-2; 12 nucleotides agree with TRBD1. The CDR3 loop spans 15 amino acids. The J segment lost 7 bases and the V segment lost 3 bases, leaving 6 bases of the junction unmatched. In germline, CDR1 is MNHNS, CDR2 SASEGT. The CDR3 DNA sequence: TGTGCCAGCAGTGAGTTGGGACAGGGGGCGCGTGGCTACACCTTC. This encodes CASSELGQGARGYTF.

V gene TRBV4-1 combines with J gene TRBJ2-1; 11 bases match TRBD2. V was pared by 2 bases and J by 6 bases, with 6 bases of the junction left unmatched. CDR1 and CDR2 (germline): MGHRA, YSYEKL. The CDR3 has 16 residues. CDR3 coding DNA: TGCGCCAGCAGCCAACGTAGCGGGAGGGGCTTCAATGAGCAGTTCTTC. This codes for CASSQRSGRGFNEQFF.

V and J are TRBV19 and TRBJ2-1; the match to TRBD2 covers 9 bases. J lost 9 bases, V lost 9 bases, and 12 bases had no gene match. The CDR3 is 14 amino acids. Germline-derived CDR1 and CDR2 are LNHDA and SQIVND (reference sequence). The CDR3 sequence is CASSRTSAIGEQFF. The CDR3 region has the DNA TGTGCCAGCTCACGGACTAGCGCGATTGGTGAGCAGTTCTTC.

The rearrangement joins TRBV30 to TRBJ2-1; a possible D gene is TRBD2 (6 bases). CDR1 is GTSNPN, CDR2 SVGIG, per germline (reference sequence). The CDR3 spans 13 residues. V was cut by 1 base and J by 5 bases, with 9 bases left in between. This CDR3 is CAWSDGGNNEQFF. CDR3 DNA: TGTGCCTGGAGTGATGGGGGGAACAATGAGCAGTTCTTC.

The chain carries TRBV2 and TRBJ1-5; D gene unclear. This CDR3 is 16 amino acids long. Trimming pared 5 bases from V and 7 bases from J, leaving 21 bases between. Germline values: CDR1 SNHLY, CDR2 FYNNEI. This chain's CDR3 is CASSIVIWTEGQPQHF. The CDR3 DNA sequence: TGTGCCAGCAGTATCGTGATTTGGACGGAGGGACAGCCCCAGCATTTT.

The CDR3 sequence is CASSPRAELNTEAFF. CDR3 nucleotides: TGTGCCAGCAGCCCCAGGGCAGAGTTGAACACTGAAGCTTTCTTT. The V call is TRBV7-3, the J call TRBJ1-1, with D tentatively TRBD1 (5 bases). From germline, CDR1 is SGHTA and CDR2 FQGTGA. This CDR3 has 15 residues. V lost 5 bases, J lost 0 bases, and 13 bases lay in between. The full variable domain, in which reference TRBV7-3 and TRBJ1-1 provide the parts outside the CDR3, is GAGVSQTPSNKVTEKGKYVELRCDPISGHTALYWYRQSLGQGPEFLIYFQGTGAADDSGLPNDRFFAVRPEGSVSTLKIQRTERGDSAVYLCASSPRAELNTEAFFGQGTRLTVV.

The chain links TRBV27 to TRBJ1-6, with D unresolved. Germline CDR1 reads MNHEY; CDR2 reads SMNVEV (reference sequence). The germline V and J ends were trimmed by 3 bases and 5 bases, with 8 bases remaining between them. The CDR3 spans 14 residues. For the CDR3, the DNA is TGTGCCAGCAGTTTTTGGAGGAATAATTCACCCCTCCACTTT. Encoded protein: CASSFWRNNSPLHF.

This clone was detected only a few times. The chain recombines TRBV6-1 with TRBJ2-5; maybe TRBD1 (6 bases). The CDR3 has 13 amino acids. Germline CDR1 reads MNHNS; CDR2 reads SASEGT. The V and J ends lost 5 bases and 3 bases respectively, with 10 bases between them. The CDR3 protein is CASSRHREETQYF. The CDR3 DNA reads as TGTGCCAGCAGTAGACACAGGGAAGAGACCCAGTACTTC.

The CDR3 sequence is CASSGGTGGLNQPQHF. DNA for the CDR3: TGTGCCAGCAGCGGAGGGACAGGGGGTCTCAATCAGCCCCAGCATTTT. The chain uses TRBV9 and TRBJ1-5; 11 positions match TRBD1. This CDR3 is built from 16 residues. The germline V gene has CDR1 SGDLS and CDR2 YYNGEE. The V and J ends lost 3 bases and 3 bases, in that order; junction bases with no gene match: 5.

The chain employs TRBV30 and TRBJ2-2; 7 bases map to TRBD1. Trimming removed 4 bases from V and 5 bases from J; junction bases left unmatched: 4. The CDR3 totals 13 residues. Germline CDR1 GTSNPN, CDR2 SVGIG (reference sequence). Here the CDR3 reads CAWKGGWTGELFF. CDR3 DNA: TGTGCCTGGAAAGGGGGCTGGACCGGGGAGCTGTTTTTT.

The chain has TRBV2 and TRBJ1-5; 8 bases fit TRBD1. The germline V gene has CDR1 SNHLY and CDR2 FYNNEI. This CDR3 contains 21 residues. The trim removed 6 bases at V and 0 bases at J, leaving 22 bases unmatched. CDR3 nucleotide sequence: TGTGCCAGCAGCGAGGGGTTTTGGTCTACAGGGGGAGCCCATAGCAATCAGCCCCAGCATTTT. It yields the protein CASSEGFWSTGGAHSNQPQHF.

This chain joins TRBV4-2 and TRBJ2-7, with 7 bases fitting TRBD1. Looked up from germline, CDR1 is LGHNA and CDR2 is YNFKEQ. This CDR3 spans 18 amino acids. After removal of 0 bases from V and 3 bases from J, the junction contained 14 bases not matched to a gene. As DNA, the CDR3 is TGTGCCAGCAGCCAAGAGAACCCCCGGACAGGAACCTTCTACGAGCAGTACTTC. Translated: CASSQENPRTGTFYEQYF.